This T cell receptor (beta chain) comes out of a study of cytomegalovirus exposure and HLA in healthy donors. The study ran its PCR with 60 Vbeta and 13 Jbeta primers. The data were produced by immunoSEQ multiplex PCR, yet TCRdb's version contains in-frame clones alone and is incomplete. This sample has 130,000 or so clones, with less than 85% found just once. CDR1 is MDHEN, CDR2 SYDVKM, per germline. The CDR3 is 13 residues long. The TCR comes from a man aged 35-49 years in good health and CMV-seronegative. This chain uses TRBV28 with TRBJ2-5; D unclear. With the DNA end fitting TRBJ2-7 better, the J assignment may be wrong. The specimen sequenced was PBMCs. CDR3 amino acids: CASSPSSSYEQYF. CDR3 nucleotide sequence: TGTGCCAGCAGTCCCAGTAGCTCCTACGAGCAGTACTTC.